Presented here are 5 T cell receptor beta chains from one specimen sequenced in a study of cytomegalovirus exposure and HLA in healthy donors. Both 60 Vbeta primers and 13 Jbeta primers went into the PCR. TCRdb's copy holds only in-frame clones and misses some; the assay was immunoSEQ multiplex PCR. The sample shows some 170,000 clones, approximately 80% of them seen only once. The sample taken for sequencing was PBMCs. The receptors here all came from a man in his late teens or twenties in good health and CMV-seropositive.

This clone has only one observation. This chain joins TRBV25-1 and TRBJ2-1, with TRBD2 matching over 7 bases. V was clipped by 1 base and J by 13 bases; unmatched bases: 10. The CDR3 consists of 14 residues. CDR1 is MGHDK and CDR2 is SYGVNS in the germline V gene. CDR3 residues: CASSEWSGAHRQFF. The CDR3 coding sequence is TGTGCCAGCAGTGAATGGAGCGGGGCCCATAGACAGTTCTTC.

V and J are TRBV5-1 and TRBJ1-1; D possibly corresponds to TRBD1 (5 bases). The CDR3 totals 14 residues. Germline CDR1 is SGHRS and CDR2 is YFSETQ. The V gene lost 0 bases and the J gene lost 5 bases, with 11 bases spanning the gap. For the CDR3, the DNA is TGCGCCAGCAGCTTGGACGGGGGGAGGACTGAAGCTTTCTTT. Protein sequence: CASSLDGGRTEAFF.

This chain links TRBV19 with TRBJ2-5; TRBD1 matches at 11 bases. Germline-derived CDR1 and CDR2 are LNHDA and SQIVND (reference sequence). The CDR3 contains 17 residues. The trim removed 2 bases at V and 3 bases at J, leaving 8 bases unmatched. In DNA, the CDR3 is TGTGCCAGTAGTATACCGGGGGACAGGGGGGGGGAAGAGACCCAGTACTTC. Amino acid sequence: CASSIPGDRGGEETQYF.

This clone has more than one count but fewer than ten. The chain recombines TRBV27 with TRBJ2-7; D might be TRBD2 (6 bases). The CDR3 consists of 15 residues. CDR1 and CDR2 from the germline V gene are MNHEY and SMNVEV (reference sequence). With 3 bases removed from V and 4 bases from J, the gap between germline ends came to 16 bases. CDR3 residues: CASSLHTGTLYEQYF. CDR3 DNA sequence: TGTGCCAGCAGTTTGCATACCGGGACTCTTTACGAGCAGTACTTC.

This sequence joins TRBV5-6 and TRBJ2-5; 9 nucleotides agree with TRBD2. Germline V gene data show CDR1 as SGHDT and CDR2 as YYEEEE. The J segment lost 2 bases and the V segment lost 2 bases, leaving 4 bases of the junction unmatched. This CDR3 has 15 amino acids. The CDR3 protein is CASSLRTSVQETQYF. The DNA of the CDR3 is TGTGCCAGCAGCTTAAGGACTAGCGTTCAAGAGACCCAGTACTTC.